The TCR beta chain under discussion was sequenced for a study of cytomegalovirus exposure and HLA in healthy donors. Overall study: Most donors, approximately 82% of some 400 genotyped, fell in the Caucasian-associated ancestry cluster.

Study-wide findings and caveats: Within an earlier analysis, most TCR beta V segments proved productive either about 90% or about 30% of the time. Near-uniform donor sequencing depth was presumed by presence/absence analyses. Later on, a genetic analysis was performed. It linked a missense variant in DCLRE1C with V- and J-gene trimming of TCR beta.

From germline, CDR1 is SGHNT and CDR2 YYREEE (reference sequence). Germline trimming cut 4 bases from V and 3 bases from J; bases unmatched to any gene: 2. This CDR3 has 14 amino acids. The primer mix had 60 Vbeta and 13 Jbeta primers. Produced via immunoSEQ multiplex PCR; TCRdb's table is partial and in-frame only. The data show some 200,000 clones, about four fifths seen once. Remarks on this clone: The antigen remains unidentified. The same CDR3 arises from other DNA sequences in this sample as well.

V usage is TRBV5-4 and J usage is TRBJ2-7; 12 bases are a match to TRBD2. Sequences were obtained from PBMCs. This TCR was recovered from a woman aged 18-29 years in good health and CMV-seronegative. CDR3: CASSQTSGSYEQYF. The CDR3 DNA reads as TGTGCCAGCAGCCAGACTAGCGGGAGCTACGAGCAGTACTTC.